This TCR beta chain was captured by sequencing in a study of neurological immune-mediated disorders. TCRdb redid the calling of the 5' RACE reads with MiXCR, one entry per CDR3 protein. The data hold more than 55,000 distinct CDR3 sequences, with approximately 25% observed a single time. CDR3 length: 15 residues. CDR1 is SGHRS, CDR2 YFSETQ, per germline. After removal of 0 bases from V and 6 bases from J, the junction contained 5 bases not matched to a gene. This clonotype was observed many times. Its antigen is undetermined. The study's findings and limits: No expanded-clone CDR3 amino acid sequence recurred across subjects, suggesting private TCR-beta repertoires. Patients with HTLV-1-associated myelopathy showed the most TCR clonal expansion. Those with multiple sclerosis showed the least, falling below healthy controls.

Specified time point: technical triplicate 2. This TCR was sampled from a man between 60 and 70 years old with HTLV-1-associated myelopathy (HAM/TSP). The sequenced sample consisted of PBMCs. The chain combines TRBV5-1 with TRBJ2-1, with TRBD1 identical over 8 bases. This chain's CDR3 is CASSLGDRRGNEQFF. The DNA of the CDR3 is TGCGCCAGCAGCTTGGGGGACAGGCGGGGCAATGAGCAGTTCTTC.